Sequencing of this T cell receptor beta chain was carried out in a study of shared clonotypes between healthy human individuals. In the study overall: Plates per donor: three CD4 naive, three CD4 memory, two CD8 naive, one CD8 memory. Study-wide findings and caveats: The genetic and exposure-history diversity represented was limited by few donors.

For every subset, genomic DNA was evenly distributed across several immunoSEQ plates. Clones were read by immunoSEQ multiplex PCR, and TCRdb kept only the in-frame ones, dropping some. Of approximately 1.4 million clones in the sample, around 98% were seen once. Worth noting for this clone: Its antigen is undetermined.

The CDR3 runs 15 residues. V lost 4 bases to trimming and J lost 4 bases, with 15 bases between them. The germline CDR1 and CDR2 sequences are SGHNT and YYREEE (reference sequence). This clonotype was sampled from a man under 40 in good health. Sequenced input: naive CD4+ T cells sorted from blood. This sample's subset: CD45RA+ positively selected. The chain uses TRBV5-4 and TRBJ2-1; possibly TRBD1 for D (6 bases). In DNA, the CDR3 is TGTGCCAGCAGCCATACCGGGACACCTTACAATGAGCAGTTCTTC. Translated: CASSHTGTPYNEQFF.